The 11 T cell receptor beta chains below were found in one sample sequenced in a study of T cells in narcolepsy. This table comes from immunoSEQ multiplex PCR, and its TCRdb copy is limited to in-frame clones, with some not included. The table has roughly 30,000 clones, around 87% seen once. The sequenced sample consisted of memory (CD45RA-) CD4+ T cells from blood. The source is a human donor in good health.

The chain recombines TRBV6-6 with TRBJ2-5; 9 bases fit TRBD1. V gave up 3 bases and J gave up 1 base; unmatched junction bases: 6. This CDR3 contains 16 residues. Germline V CDR1 and CDR2: MNHNY, SVGAGI (reference sequence). CDR3 sequence reads: CASSYSGTGFQETQYF. The CDR3 nucleotides read TGTGCCAGCAGTTATTCCGGGACAGGGTTCCAAGAGACCCAGTACTTC.

The J gene is TRBJ2-5, the V gene TRBV2, with D perhaps TRBD1 or TRBD2 (5 bases each). Germline assignment: CDR1 SNHLY and CDR2 FYNNEI. V lost 2 bases and J lost 2, with 15 bases in between. This CDR3 comprises 16 residues. CDR3 in DNA: TGTGCCAGCAGTGAAACCGGGACCACATATCAAGAGACCCAGTACTTC. Residues: CASSETGTTYQETQYF.

The chain carries TRBV30 and TRBJ1-3; TRBD1 agrees at 11 bases. Germline V CDR1 and CDR2: GTSNPN, SVGIG (reference sequence). The CDR3 sequence is 14 residues long. Losses at the gene ends were 5 bases for V and 1 base for J; bases not matched to a gene: 1. This CDR3 is CAWGTGGSGNTIYF. CDR3 nucleotides: TGTGCCTGGGGGACAGGGGGATCTGGAAACACCATATATTTT.

This chain uses TRBV7-2 with TRBJ1-4; 7 bases are shared with TRBD1. Unmatched junction bases numbered 2, after V lost 1 base and J lost 0 bases. This CDR3 spans 16 amino acids. Germline V CDR1 and CDR2: SGHTA, FQGNSA. The CDR3 DNA sequence: TGTGCCAGCAGCTTAGTAGGGACAGCAACTAATGAAAAACTGTTTTTT. Translating gives CASSLVGTATNEKLFF.

The chain couples TRBV18 to TRBJ2-5, with 16 nucleotides matching TRBD2. V gave up 0 bases and J gave up 4 bases; unmatched junction bases: 5. The V gene's germline CDR1 is KGHSH and CDR2 LQKENI. The CDR3 extends over 18 amino acids. The CDR3 DNA reads TGTGCCAGCTCACCACCGGGACTAGCGGGAGGGCGCCGAGAGACCCAGTACTTC. Its translation: CASSPPGLAGGRRETQYF. The variable domain in full, with the rest retrieved from reference TRBV18 and TRBJ2-5, is NAGVMQNPRHLVRRRGQEARLRCSPMKGHSHVYWYRQLPEEGLKFMVYLQKENIIDESGMPKERFSAEFPKEGPSILRIQQVVRGDSAAYFCASSPPGLAGGRRETQYFGPGTRLLVL.

The chain joins TRBV7-2 to TRBJ2-7; 8 positions agree with TRBD1. The CDR3 length is 14 residues. Germline V gene data show CDR1 as SGHTA and CDR2 as FQGNSA. V trimming: 1 base; J trimming: 3 bases; junction bases outside the gene matches: 2. CDR3 region: CASSLVQGGYEQYF. The CDR3 region has the DNA TGTGCCAGCAGCTTAGTACAGGGGGGCTACGAGCAGTACTTC.

The CDR3 region is CASSVGTNTNEQFF. In nucleotides, the CDR3 is TGTGCCAGCAGCGTCGGGACTAACACCAATGAGCAGTTCTTC. This rearrangement joins TRBV11-2 to TRBJ2-1, with 7 bases aligning to TRBD2. The CDR3 length is 14 residues. CDR1 and CDR2 from the germline V gene are SGHAT and FQNNGV. With V trimmed by 5 bases and J by 6 bases, 7 bases remained unmatched.

The chain has TRBV27 and TRBJ1-1; D not certain. Trimming pared 6 bases from V and 0 bases from J, leaving 14 bases between. The germline V gene encodes CDR1 MNHEY and CDR2 SMNVEV (reference sequence). The CDR3 runs to 15 residues. The CDR3 loop reads CASRIDRKLNTEAFF. The CDR3 DNA is TGTGCCAGCAGAATCGACCGGAAATTGAACACTGAAGCTTTCTTT.

The chain employs TRBV6-5 and TRBJ1-2; no definite D call. The V gene's germline CDR1 is MNHEY and CDR2 SVGAGI. This CDR3 comprises 13 residues. V was shortened by 2 bases and J by 8 bases, with 12 bases between the two germline ends. The DNA of the CDR3 is TGTGCCAGCAGTTACCTCTACGGTAGAGGCTACACCTTC. Its translation: CASSYLYGRGYTF.

The chain couples TRBV2 to TRBJ1-6; TRBD1 matches 7 bases. This CDR3 spans 13 amino acids. V lost 8 bases to trimming and J lost 5 bases; unmatched junction nucleotides: 3. The germline CDR1 and CDR2 sequences are SNHLY and FYNNEI. CDR3 nucleotides: TGTGCCAGCCGGGACAGCGATAATTCACCCCTCCACTTT. Protein: CASRDSDNSPLHF.

J is TRBJ1-4 and V is TRBV30; D not resolved. The CDR3 is made up of 14 amino acids. Trimming took off 6 bases at V and 6 bases at J, with 17 bases between the two ends. Germline V gene data show CDR1 as GTSNPN and CDR2 as SVGIG (reference sequence). The CDR3, as DNA: TGTGCCTGTTGCGGCCGCGGGGAGGATGAAAAACTGTTTTTT. Protein product: CACCGRGEDEKLFF.